These T cell receptor beta chains were read from a single sample in a study of beta chain features in type 1 diabetes. Sequencing used immunoSEQ multiplex PCR; TCRdb keeps in-frame clones, though not all of them. The sample comprises almost 350,000 clones, 6.5% to 10% of which are singletons, and around 0.45% rests with the top ten. Sequenced: central memory CD4+ T cells from blood. Every receptor here comes from a woman aged 18-29 years in good health. Each CDR3 is given with its conserved first and last residue. The D gene is left open where the match is weak. Clone size appears in some rows only: once, few, many, or a class for an expanded clone.

clone_size: few
v_call: TRBV7-2
d_call: TRBD1
cdr3_length: 14
j_call: TRBJ2-5
cdr3_aa: CASSLDRGFGTQYF
cdr3_nt: TGTGCCAGCAGCTTAGACAGGGGATTTGGGACCCAGTACTTC

clone_size: .
v_call: TRBV2
d_call: .
cdr3_length: 11
j_call: TRBJ2-7
cdr3_aa: CASSSGYEQYF
cdr3_nt: TGTGCCAGCAGTAGCGGGTACGAGCAGTACTTC

clone_size: few
v_call: TRBV6-6
d_call: TRBD2
cdr3_length: 16
j_call: TRBJ2-1
cdr3_aa: CASSIMRGLAGAEQFF
cdr3_nt: TGTGCCAGCAGTATCATGAGGGGACTAGCGGGAGCCGAGCAGTTCTTC

clone_size: .
v_call: TRBV5-1
d_call: TRBD2
cdr3_length: 18
j_call: TRBJ2-5
cdr3_aa: CASSLVLAAMRGQETQYF
cdr3_nt: TGCGCCAGCAGCTTGGTTCTAGCGGCAATGAGGGGACAAGAGACCCAGTACTTC

clone_size: .
v_call: TRBV10-3
d_call: TRBD1
cdr3_length: 15
j_call: TRBJ2-5
cdr3_aa: CASQGTGGPQETQYF
cdr3_nt: TGTGCCTCTCAGGGGACAGGGGGACCTCAAGAGACCCAGTACTTC

clone_size: few
v_call: TRBV5-1
d_call: .
cdr3_length: 17
j_call: TRBJ1-4
cdr3_aa: CASSLGTQRGSNEKLFF
cdr3_nt: TGCGCCAGCAGCTTGGGGACCCAACGGGGAAGCAATGAAAAACTGTTTTTT

clone_size: few
v_call: TRBV6-5
d_call: .
cdr3_length: 12
j_call: TRBJ2-7
cdr3_aa: CASSSGVHEQYF
cdr3_nt: TGTGCCAGCAGTTCAGGGGTCCACGAGCAGTACTTC

clone_size: .
v_call: TRBV7-2
d_call: TRBD1
cdr3_length: 16
j_call: TRBJ2-5
cdr3_aa: CASSPAPGTGQGTQYF
cdr3_nt: TGTGCCAGCAGCCCCGCCCCTGGGACAGGTCAGGGAACCCAGTACTTC

clone_size: few
v_call: TRBV29-1
d_call: .
cdr3_length: 14
j_call: TRBJ1-1
cdr3_aa: CSVSLQGKNTEAFF
cdr3_nt: TGCAGCGTTTCCCTACAGGGAAAGAACACTGAAGCTTTCTTT

clone_size: few
v_call: TRBV19
d_call: .
cdr3_length: 13
j_call: TRBJ1-2
cdr3_aa: CASSINLEGGYTF
cdr3_nt: TGTGCCAGTAGTATTAACCTGGAGGGTGGCTACACCTTC

clone_size: few
v_call: TRBV2
d_call: TRBD1
cdr3_length: 14
j_call: TRBJ2-5
cdr3_aa: CASREGQAQETQYF
cdr3_nt: TGTGCCAGCAGGGAGGGACAGGCCCAAGAGACCCAGTACTTC

clone_size: few
v_call: TRBV6-5
d_call: TRBD1
cdr3_length: 16
j_call: TRBJ2-3
cdr3_aa: CASSYRPGQGPDTQYF
cdr3_nt: TGTGCCAGCAGTTACCGCCCGGGACAGGGCCCAGATACGCAGTATTTT

clone_size: .
v_call: TRBV20-1
d_call: .
cdr3_length: 11
j_call: TRBJ1-4
cdr3_aa: CSASQQGKLFF
cdr3_nt: TGCAGTGCTAGCCAACAGGGAAAACTGTTTTTT

clone_size: .
v_call: TRBV5-6
d_call: .
cdr3_length: 15
j_call: TRBJ2-2
cdr3_aa: CASSLAGGNTGELFF
cdr3_nt: TGTGCCAGCAGCTTGGCCGGGGGGAACACCGGGGAGCTGTTTTTT

clone_size: .
v_call: TRBV7-9
d_call: TRBD2
cdr3_length: 13
j_call: TRBJ2-5
cdr3_aa: CASFQGRGETQYF
cdr3_nt: TGTGCCAGCTTCCAAGGGAGGGGAGAGACCCAGTACTTC

clone_size: few
v_call: TRBV9
d_call: .
cdr3_length: 16
j_call: TRBJ2-5
cdr3_aa: CASSHSTGTKEETQYF
cdr3_nt: TGTGCCAGCAGCCACTCCACCGGGACCAAGGAAGAGACCCAGTACTTC

clone_size: .
v_call: TRBV5-5
d_call: TRBD2
cdr3_length: 16
j_call: TRBJ2-4
cdr3_aa: CASSRDRTSGNNIQYF
cdr3_nt: TGTGCCAGCAGCCGGGACAGGACTAGCGGGAACAACATTCAGTACTTC

clone_size: few
v_call: TRBV15
d_call: TRBD1
cdr3_length: 16
j_call: TRBJ2-5
cdr3_aa: CATSRDRRTGLETQYF
cdr3_nt: TGTGCCACCAGCAGAGATCGCAGGACAGGGCTAGAGACCCAGTACTTC

clone_size: many
v_call: TRBV28
d_call: TRBD2
cdr3_length: 16
j_call: TRBJ2-3
cdr3_aa: CASSFIGGSPTDTQYF
cdr3_nt: TGTGCCAGCAGTTTCATCGGGGGGAGCCCCACAGATACGCAGTATTTT

clone_size: few
v_call: TRBV6-5
d_call: .
cdr3_length: 14
j_call: TRBJ1-5
cdr3_aa: CASSRQGYNQPQHF
cdr3_nt: TGTGCCAGCAGCCGCCAGGGGTACAATCAGCCCCAGCATTTT

clone_size: .
v_call: TRBV28
d_call: .
cdr3_length: 15
j_call: TRBJ2-7
cdr3_aa: CASSPSGRSSYEQYF
cdr3_nt: TGTGCCAGCAGTCCCAGCGGGCGGAGCTCCTACGAGCAGTACTTC

clone_size: .
v_call: TRBV25-1
d_call: .
cdr3_length: 11
j_call: TRBJ2-7
cdr3_aa: CASRSWGEQYF
cdr3_nt: TGTGCCAGCAGAAGTTGGGGCGAGCAGTACTTC

clone_size: .
v_call: TRBV5-1
d_call: TRBD2
cdr3_length: 16
j_call: TRBJ2-7
cdr3_aa: CASSTIVLGGPYEQYF
cdr3_nt: TGCGCCAGCAGCACAATCGTACTGGGAGGGCCTTACGAGCAGTACTTC

clone_size: .
v_call: TRBV7-2
d_call: .
cdr3_length: 15
j_call: TRBJ2-3
cdr3_aa: CASSLAAGSITTQYF
cdr3_nt: TGTGCCAGCAGCTTAGCCGCCGGAAGCATCACTACGCAGTATTTT

clone_size: many
v_call: TRBV28
d_call: .
cdr3_length: 13
j_call: TRBJ1-1
cdr3_aa: CASSLRSGAEAFF
cdr3_nt: TGTGCCAGCAGTTTGAGGTCAGGGGCTGAAGCTTTCTTT

clone_size: .
v_call: TRBV28
d_call: .
cdr3_length: 15
j_call: TRBJ2-7
cdr3_aa: CASSSTGMDSYEQYF
cdr3_nt: TGTGCCAGCAGCAGCACAGGGATGGACTCCTACGAGCAGTACTTC

clone_size: few
v_call: TRBV4-3
d_call: .
cdr3_length: 16
j_call: TRBJ1-4
cdr3_aa: CASSQDERGFNEKLFF
cdr3_nt: TGCGCCAGCAGCCAAGATGAAAGGGGGTTTAATGAAAAACTGTTTTTT

clone_size: .
v_call: TRBV5-4
d_call: .
cdr3_length: 14
j_call: TRBJ1-4
cdr3_aa: CASSLGATNEKLFF
cdr3_nt: TGTGCCAGCAGCTTGGGAGCAACTAATGAAAAACTGTTTTTT

clone_size: .
v_call: TRBV11-2
d_call: .
cdr3_length: 13
j_call: TRBJ1-2
cdr3_aa: CASSLGPSYGYTF
cdr3_nt: TGTGCCAGCAGCTTAGGGCCGTCGTATGGCTACACCTTC

clone_size: few
v_call: TRBV11-3
d_call: .
cdr3_length: 13
j_call: TRBJ2-7
cdr3_aa: CASSLERGYEQYF
cdr3_nt: TGTGCCAGCAGCTTAGAGAGGGGTTACGAGCAGTACTTC